The 6 T cell receptor beta chains listed next were all sequenced from one sample in a study of cytomegalovirus exposure and HLA in healthy donors. Amplification used 60 Vbeta primers and 13 Jbeta primers. This table comes from immunoSEQ multiplex PCR, and its TCRdb copy is limited to in-frame clones, with some not included. The table records roughly 200,000 clones, 82% of them present only once. The sample was PBMCs. The receptors were sampled from a woman aged 40 to 50 in good health and CMV-seronegative.

This chain links TRBV2 with TRBJ1-6; the D gene is possibly TRBD1 (5 bases). Between the trimmed V and J ends, which lost 10 bases and 7 bases, there was a span of 8 bases. Per the germline V gene, CDR1 is SNHLY and CDR2 is FYNNEI. The CDR3 is 11 amino acids. CDR3 loop: CATSGNSPLHF. In nucleotides, the CDR3 is TGTGCCACCTCAGGGAATTCACCCCTCCACTTT.

The gene calls are TRBV10-3 and TRBJ2-7; D gene unclear. There are 12 residues in the CDR3. CDR1 and CDR2 from the germline V gene are ENHRY and SYGVKD. Trimming pared 6 bases from V and 2 bases from J, leaving 8 bases between. CDR3 amino acids: CAIRGQAYEQYF. The CDR3 DNA follows: TGTGCCATCAGGGGCCAAGCCTACGAGCAGTACTTC.

V is TRBV28 and J is TRBJ2-5, with TRBD1 identical over 7 bases. The CDR3 covers 13 residues. The trim removed 6 bases at V and 3 bases at J, leaving 4 bases unmatched. Germline-derived CDR1 and CDR2 are MDHEN and SYDVKM. CDR3 protein: CASRSTGKETQYF. DNA for the CDR3: TGTGCCAGCAGGTCGACAGGGAAAGAGACCCAGTACTTC. The full variable domain, with the rest looked up from reference TRBV28 and TRBJ2-5, is DVKVTQSSRYLVKRTGEKVFLECVQDMDHENMFWYRQDPGLGLRLIYFSYDVKMKEKGDIPEGYSVSREKKERFSLILESASTNQTSMYLCASRSTGKETQYFGPGTRLLVL.

This clone has just a few counts. The chain carries TRBV6-6 and TRBJ2-4; 8 bases are a match to TRBD1. This CDR3 comprises 15 residues. Germline assignment: CDR1 MNHNY and CDR2 SVGAGI (reference sequence). V shed 5 bases and J 7 bases; nucleotides not matched to a gene: 10. The CDR3 sequence: CASSRDRGFGNIQYF. CDR3 coding DNA: TGTGCCAGCAGTCGCGACAGGGGTTTCGGGAACATTCAGTACTTC.

V and J are TRBV6-5 and TRBJ2-1, with a weak D call TRBD1 (5 bases). Germline assignment: CDR1 MNHEY and CDR2 SVGAGI. This CDR3 region has 11 residues. Trimming removed 5 bases from V and 12 bases from J, with 11 bases in between. The CDR3 DNA is TGTGCCAGCAGTAAGGGGCAAGGGCAGTTCTTC. Protein: CASSKGQGQFF.

The chain joins TRBV27 to TRBJ2-5; D might be TRBD1 (6 bases). From germline, CDR1 is MNHEY and CDR2 SMNVEV (reference sequence). Trimming removed 5 bases from V and 2 bases from J, with 18 bases in between. The CDR3 totals 16 residues. CDR3 sequence reads: CASSRVMGAGQETQYF. DNA of the CDR3: TGTGCCAGCAGTCGCGTTATGGGGGCAGGGCAAGAGACCCAGTACTTC.